Listed below are T cell receptor beta chains from one sample, sequenced in a study of blood T cells in healthy people across ages. TCRdb passed the 5' RACE reads through MiXCR, listing each CDR3 protein once. The sample lists 650,000 to 1,000,000 distinct CDR3 sequences; 35% to 50% were seen once. The material sequenced was blood. The receptors were gathered from a man older than 75 in good health. Each CDR3 is given with its conserved first and last residue. D genes are given only for firm matches. The size field is filled for only some rows; it gives once, few, many or a size class.

v_call	d_call	j_call	clone_size	cdr3_aa	cdr3_nt
TRBV5-1	TRBD1	TRBJ2-2	.	CASAPGTGDTGELFF	TGCGCCAGCGCCCCCGGGACAGGGGATACCGGGGAGCTGTTTTTT
TRBV15	TRBD2	TRBJ2-7	.	CATSRGTSGSYEQYF	TGTGCCACCAGCAGAGGAACTAGCGGGAGCTACGAGCAGTACTTC
TRBV9	TRBD2	TRBJ2-4	.	CASSVGTGGLDIQYF	TGTGCCAGCAGCGTAGGGACGGGAGGCTTGGACATTCAGTACTTC
TRBV5-1	.	TRBJ2-1	few	CASSLRNGDNEQFF	TGCGCCAGCAGCCTACGCAATGGAGACAATGAGCAGTTCTTC
TRBV29-1	.	TRBJ2-5	once	CSVDLQGRNEQYF	TGCAGCGTTGACCTCCAGGGCAGGAATGAGCAGTACTTC
TRBV20-1	.	TRBJ2-1	.	CSTPRRSLIYNEQFF	TGCAGTACTCCTAGAAGGAGTCTGATATACAATGAGCAGTTCTTC
TRBV28	.	TRBJ2-2	.	CASSLWGRGHTGELFF	TGTGCCAGCAGTTTATGGGGCCGGGGGCACACCGGGGAGCTGTTTTTT
TRBV28	TRBD1	TRBJ2-3	.	CASREGAGSLRTDTQYF	TGTGCCAGCAGAGAGGGGGCAGGTAGCCTACGCACAGATACGCAGTATTTT
TRBV6-2/TRBV6-3	TRBD1	TRBJ2-4	.	CASSRHGTELDIQYF	TGTGCCAGCAGCCGGCACGGGACAGAGCTTGACATTCAGTACTTC
TRBV29-1	.	TRBJ2-1	.	CSADLTYNEQFF	TGCAGCGCGGACCTCACCTACAATGAGCAGTTCTTC
TRBV9	TRBD1	TRBJ1-1	.	CANSASGTVNTEAFF	TGTGCCAACAGCGCCTCCGGGACAGTGAACACTGAAGCTTTCTTT
TRBV2	.	TRBJ1-2	.	CASNMQATNYGYIF	TGTGCCAGCAACATGCAGGCGACAAACTATGGCTACATCTTC
TRBV20-1	.	TRBJ2-1	few	CSATSKTGQTYNEQFF	TGCAGTGCTACCTCCAAAACGGGGCAGACCTACAATGAGCAGTTCTTC
TRBV13	.	TRBJ2-7	many	CASSLSSEGQYF	TGTGCCAGCAGCTTATCCAGCGAGGGGCAGTACTTC
TRBV27	.	TRBJ2-5	.	CASSLPRGQQYF	TGTGCCAGCAGTTTGCCTCGGGGCCAGCAGTACTTC
TRBV11-2	.	TRBJ2-1	.	CASSLVRQYSSYNEQFF	TGTGCCAGCAGCTTAGTACGTCAATATAGCTCCTACAATGAGCAGTTCTTC
TRBV5-1	.	TRBJ2-4	.	CASSLSQGPNIQYF	TGCGCCAGCAGCTTATCGCAGGGGCCAAACATTCAGTACTTC
TRBV9	TRBD1	TRBJ1-2	.	CASSFGTGGTYGYTF	TGTGCCAGCAGCTTTGGGACAGGGGGGACCTATGGCTACACCTTC
TRBV7-2	TRBD2	TRBJ2-2	.	CASSRVSGSGTGELFF	TGTGCCAGCAGCCGCGTTAGCGGGAGCGGCACCGGGGAGCTGTTTTTT
TRBV27	.	TRBJ1-2	few	CASSLGGSYGYTF	TGTGCCAGCAGCTTGGGAGGCAGCTATGGCTACACCTTC
TRBV7-2	TRBD1	TRBJ2-5	.	CATRQGAEWETQYF	TGTGCCACACGACAGGGGGCTGAGTGGGAGACCCAGTACTTC
TRBV7-6	.	TRBJ1-6	few	CASSPGVDPNSPLHF	TGTGCCAGCAGCCCAGGCGTGGATCCTAATTCACCCCTCCACTTT
TRBV5-1	.	TRBJ1-4	.	CASSLGQGTTNEKLFF	TGCGCCAGCAGCTTGGGGCAGGGGACAACTAATGAAAAACTGTTTTTT
TRBV11-2	.	TRBJ2-1	few	CASSWQNNEQFF	TGTGCCAGCAGCTGGCAAAACAATGAGCAGTTCTTC
TRBV20-1	TRBD1	TRBJ2-3	few	CSARDRRTGKDTQYF	TGCAGTGCTAGAGATCGAAGGACAGGGAAAGATACGCAGTATTTT
TRBV15	.	TRBJ2-2	.	CATSVETGELFF	TGTGCCACCAGCGTCGAAACCGGGGAGCTGTTTTTT
TRBV7-2	TRBD1	TRBJ1-4	.	CASRKGQGVREKLFF	TGTGCCAGCAGAAAAGGACAGGGTGTACGGGAAAAACTGTTTTTT
TRBV12-3/TRBV12-4	.	TRBJ2-7	.	CASTPGGEQYF	TGTGCCAGCACCCCTGGGGGGGAGCAGTACTTC
TRBV6-1	TRBD1	TRBJ2-3	.	CASSAPTGFWDTQYF	TGTGCCAGCAGTGCCCCGACAGGGTTTTGGGATACGCAGTATTTT
TRBV24-1	.	TRBJ2-5	few	CATGEGWETQYF	TGTGCCACCGGCGAGGGCTGGGAGACCCAGTACTTC
TRBV5-1	TRBD1	TRBJ2-1	.	CASRSDRGGLVDEQFF	TGCGCCAGCAGATCGGACAGGGGAGGGTTAGTGGATGAGCAGTTCTTC
TRBV5-1	.	TRBJ1-5	.	CASSSVGGNQPQHF	TGCGCCAGCAGCTCGGTCGGGGGCAATCAGCCCCAGCATTTT
TRBV29-1	.	TRBJ2-4	.	CSVRTSGIRGNIQYF	TGCAGCGTCAGGACGAGCGGAATAAGGGGAAACATTCAGTACTTC
TRBV29-1	.	TRBJ2-5	.	CSVLIIPGRQTQYF	TGCAGCGTTTTAATTATTCCGGGTCGACAGACCCAGTACTTC
TRBV12-3/TRBV12-4	TRBD1	TRBJ2-2	few	CASSRQGQANTGELFF	TGTGCCAGCAGCCGGCAGGGACAGGCTAACACCGGGGAGCTGTTTTTT
TRBV7-9	.	TRBJ1-1	.	CASSSGQSHTEAFF	TGTGCCAGCAGCTCAGGACAGAGTCACACTGAAGCTTTCTTT
TRBV20-1	TRBD2	TRBJ2-7	.	CSATGLADPYEQYF	TGCAGTGCTACGGGACTAGCGGACCCCTACGAGCAGTACTTC
TRBV25-1	.	TRBJ1-4	.	CARSVEGFREKLFF	TGTGCCCGCAGTGTAGAGGGCTTTCGAGAAAAACTGTTTTTT
TRBV7-8	.	TRBJ2-6	.	CASSFGSPRSGANVWTF	TGTGCCAGCAGCTTTGGTTCCCCCCGCTCTGGGGCCAACGTCTGGACTTTC
TRBV25-1	.	TRBJ2-3	.	CASSDLVRERTDTQYF	TGTGCCAGCAGTGATCTAGTCCGAGAGCGCACAGATACGCAGTATTTT
TRBV12-3/TRBV12-4	TRBD1	TRBJ2-1	.	CASSSRDRVSREQFF	TGTGCCAGCAGTTCCCGGGACAGGGTATCTCGTGAGCAGTTCTTC
TRBV21-1	.	TRBJ2-1	.	CASMGPSYNEQFF	TGTGCCAGCATGGGACCCAGCTACAATGAGCAGTTCTTC